The rows below give T cell receptor beta chains drawn from one sample of a study of T-cell reconstitution after alpha-beta-depleted transplantation in children. TCRdb reanalysed the PCR reads using MiXCR and keeps one entry per CDR3 protein. Found here are 200,000 to 300,000 distinct CDR3 sequences, 20% to 30% of them singletons; the top ten hold 4% to 5.5%. This specimen was PBMCs, mostly from graft donor cells, taken 360 days after TCRalphabeta/CD19-depleted stem cell transplant. These receptor sequences come from a female patient between 2 and 15 years old who had a stem cell transplant for congenital amegakaryocytic thrombocytopenia, so the T cells may come from the graft donor. Both conserved end residues are part of each CDR3. The D gene is left open where the match is weak. Where a row states a size, it is once, few, many or the class of an expanded clone; other rows omit it.

abundance	v_gene	d_gene	j_gene	CDR3nt	CDR3aa
NA	TRBV6-5	NA	TRBJ2-7	TGTGCCAGCAGTTATCGACCGCATGCCTACGAGCAGTACTTC	CASSYRPHAYEQYF
few	TRBV10-3	TRBD1	TRBJ1-6	TGTGCCCATGCCGGAACAGGGGATTCACCCCTCCACTTT	CAHAGTGDSPLHF
few	TRBV5-1	NA	TRBJ2-5	TGCGCCAGCAGCGCCGGGACTCTATTCCAAGAGACCCAGTACTTC	CASSAGTLFQETQYF
NA	TRBV12-3/TRBV12-4	TRBD1	TRBJ2-7	TGTGCCAGCAGGCTCGACAGGGCGGGCGAGCAGTACTTC	CASRLDRAGEQYF
NA	TRBV30	NA	TRBJ1-2	TGTGCCTGGAGTTACAGGCGGCTCGACCGGGGCTACACCTTC	CAWSYRRLDRGYTF
NA	TRBV20-1	NA	TRBJ2-1	TGCCGATCTCAGATGGGGGTCGAGCAGTTCTTC	CRSQMGVEQFF
NA	TRBV2	NA	TRBJ2-7	TGTGCCAGCAGTGGGGGGCCTAGCGGCTACGAGCAGTACTTC	CASSGGPSGYEQYF
NA	TRBV12-3/TRBV12-4	NA	TRBJ1-3	TGTGGCAGCAGTTTAACGCGTGGTTACTCTGGAAACACCATATATTTT	CGSSLTRGYSGNTIYF
many	TRBV3-1	NA	TRBJ1-1	TGTGCCAGCAGCCAAGATCCGGGACGGAACACTGAAGCTTTCTTT	CASSQDPGRNTEAFF
once	TRBV7-2	NA	TRBJ2-7	TGTGCCAGCAGCTTATTTGAGGGGCTCGAGCAGTACTTC	CASSLFEGLEQYF
few	TRBV28	NA	TRBJ2-1	TGTGCCACCCGAAGAGGGCTAGTTAGGTTCTTC	CATRRGLVRFF
many	TRBV12-3/TRBV12-4	TRBD2	TRBJ2-3	TGTGCCAGTACATGGGGCGGGAGGTTTATGTACACAGATACGCAGTATTTT	CASTWGGRFMYTDTQYF
NA	TRBV19	NA	TRBJ1-1	TGTGCCAGTAGAGAATGGCAGAACACTGAAGCTTTCTTT	CASREWQNTEAFF
few	TRBV11-2	NA	TRBJ1-1	TGTGCCAGCAGCCAGGGGTGGAACACTGAAGCTTTCTTT	CASSQGWNTEAFF
NA	TRBV12-3/TRBV12-4	NA	TRBJ2-1	TGTGCCAGCAGTTTAAATGCGAACAGGTTCAATGAGCAGTTCTTC	CASSLNANRFNEQFF
few	TRBV3-1	NA	TRBJ1-1	TGTGCCAGCAGCCCTGGGGGGCGTTTTGGAGCTTTCTTT	CASSPGGRFGAFF
NA	TRBV5-1	TRBD2	TRBJ2-3	TGCGCCAGCAGCTTTACCAGGGGACTAGCGGGGCTAAGCACAGATACGCAGTATTTT	CASSFTRGLAGLSTDTQYF
NA	TRBV20-1	TRBD2	TRBJ2-7	TGCAGTGCTAGAGCCTTCCGGACTAGCGGGAGTATGGCCGAGCAGTACTTC	CSARAFRTSGSMAEQYF
many	TRBV28	NA	TRBJ2-3	TGTGCCAGCAGTTTACCCAGTACAGATACGCAGTATTTT	CASSLPSTDTQYF
once	TRBV12-3/TRBV12-4	NA	TRBJ2-7	TGTGCCAGCAGTTTAGCGCGAACGGGAGTTGGTTACGAGCAGTACTTC	CASSLARTGVGYEQYF
few	TRBV29-1	NA	TRBJ2-7	TGCAGCGTTGAAGATACCGCAGGAACCAGGGGCTCCTACGAGCAGTACTTC	CSVEDTAGTRGSYEQYF
few	TRBV6-6	NA	TRBJ2-5	TGTGCCAGCAGTACCTCGGAGACCCAGTACTTC	CASSTSETQYF
NA	TRBV7-6	NA	TRBJ2-2	TGTGCCAGCAGGTACCCGATCGACGGGGAGCTGTTTTTT	CASRYPIDGELFF
many	TRBV12-3/TRBV12-4	NA	TRBJ2-1	TGTGCCAGCAGTTTGTCTTCTCCCTCCAATGAGCAGTTCTTC	CASSLSSPSNEQFF
NA	TRBV10-3	NA	TRBJ1-1	TGTGCCATCAGTGAGTCGACTCGCACTGAAGCTTTCTTT	CAISESTRTEAFF
few	TRBV11-2	TRBD2	TRBJ2-1	TGTGCCAGCACCCATTTAGCGGGGGGCTACAATGAGCAGTTCTTC	CASTHLAGGYNEQFF
few	TRBV9	TRBD2	TRBJ2-7	TGTGCCAGCCAACGAGGACTAGCGGGAGGGCCGAAATACGAGCAGTACTTC	CASQRGLAGGPKYEQYF
NA	TRBV27	TRBD2	TRBJ2-1	TGTGCCAGCAATTTTTTACTAGCGGGAGGGAACAATGAGCAGTTCTTC	CASNFLLAGGNNEQFF
NA	TRBV19	NA	TRBJ2-5	TGTGCCAGTAGTTGGGCTGAGACCCAGTACTTC	CASSWAETQYF
NA	TRBV10-3	NA	TRBJ1-1	TGTGCCATCAGTGACATTAGGGGCAGGGGCACTGAAGCTTTCTTT	CAISDIRGRGTEAFF
many	TRBV12-3/TRBV12-4	TRBD2	TRBJ2-1	TGTGCCAGCAGTTTCGTAGCGGGGGTATACAATGAGCAGTTCTTC	CASSFVAGVYNEQFF
few	TRBV10-3	NA	TRBJ2-1	TGTGCCATCAGTGCGGGACTTAGCTCCTACAATGAGCAGTTCTTC	CAISAGLSSYNEQFF
NA	TRBV4-1	TRBD2	TRBJ2-2	TGCGCCAGCAGCCAAGATGGGACTAGCTACCCCCGGGAGCTGTTTTTT	CASSQDGTSYPRELFF
NA	TRBV12-3/TRBV12-4	TRBD1	TRBJ2-1	TGTGCCAGCAGTTCTCGAGGGGGCAATTGGGGGCCTGAGCAGTTCTTC	CASSSRGGNWGPEQFF
NA	TRBV28	TRBD1	TRBJ1-5	TGTGCCAGCAGTTTCCCCCTGGTTGTCAGGGGGGGATATAGCAATCAGCCCCAGCATTTT	CASSFPLVVRGGYSNQPQHF
NA	TRBV11-2	TRBD2	TRBJ2-1	TGTGCCAGCATGGGGGCGGGGGGGCTTCACAATGAGCAGTTCTTC	CASMGAGGLHNEQFF
NA	TRBV25-1	NA	TRBJ2-6	TGTGCCAGCGGGAATTCTGGGGCCAACGTCCTGACTTTC	CASGNSGANVLTF
NA	TRBV20-1	NA	TRBJ2-5	TGCAGTGCTAGAGATATACTAGGGAAAGAGACCCAGTACTTC	CSARDILGKETQYF
few	TRBV18	NA	TRBJ2-6	TGTGCCAGCGCTAACTCTGGGGCCAACGTCCTGACTTTC	CASANSGANVLTF
NA	TRBV4-1	TRBD2	TRBJ2-1	TGCGCCAGCAGCCAAGAAGGACTAGCGGCCTCCTACAATGAGCAGTTCTTC	CASSQEGLAASYNEQFF
NA	TRBV20-1	NA	TRBJ1-4	TGCAGTGCTAGGCTCCGGGACGGAGCCTTAGCAGCTAATGAAAAACTGTTTTTT	CSARLRDGALAANEKLFF
many	TRBV7-2	NA	TRBJ1-2	TGTGCCAGCAGCCTTGGACGGACCTTAGCTAACTATGGCTACACCTTC	CASSLGRTLANYGYTF
NA	TRBV9	NA	TRBJ1-2	TGTGCCAGCAGCAGGGGAGCCTATGGCTACACCTTC	CASSRGAYGYTF
NA	TRBV4-2	NA	TRBJ1-4	TGTGCCAGCAGCCAAAGATCCAGAGGAGGGAGACATGAAAAACTGTTTTTT	CASSQRSRGGRHEKLFF
few	TRBV7-2	NA	TRBJ2-3	TGTGCCAGCAGCAGAGACCTATCTCAGCAGTATTTT	CASSRDLSQQYF
NA	TRBV20-1	NA	TRBJ1-1	TGCAGTGCTAGCTTAGGACCTATGAACACTGAAGCTTTCTTT	CSASLGPMNTEAFF
few	TRBV5-1	NA	TRBJ2-7	TGCGCCAGCAGCTTGATTCCCACAGCCTACGAGCAGTACTTC	CASSLIPTAYEQYF
few	TRBV12-3/TRBV12-4	NA	TRBJ1-4	TGTGCCAGCAGGTCGACGGGGGCGGGTGAAAAACTGTTTTTT	CASRSTGAGEKLFF
few	TRBV27	TRBD2	TRBJ2-1	TGTGCCAGCGGACTAGCCTGGACCTACAATGAGCAGTTCTTC	CASGLAWTYNEQFF
many	TRBV28	TRBD1	TRBJ2-7	TGTGCCAGCAGTGTCTACAGGGGTCGCTACGAGCAGTACTTC	CASSVYRGRYEQYF
few	TRBV28	NA	TRBJ2-3	TGTGCCAGCAGACCGCCGAGGGCGACCACAGATACGCAGTATTTT	CASRPPRATTDTQYF